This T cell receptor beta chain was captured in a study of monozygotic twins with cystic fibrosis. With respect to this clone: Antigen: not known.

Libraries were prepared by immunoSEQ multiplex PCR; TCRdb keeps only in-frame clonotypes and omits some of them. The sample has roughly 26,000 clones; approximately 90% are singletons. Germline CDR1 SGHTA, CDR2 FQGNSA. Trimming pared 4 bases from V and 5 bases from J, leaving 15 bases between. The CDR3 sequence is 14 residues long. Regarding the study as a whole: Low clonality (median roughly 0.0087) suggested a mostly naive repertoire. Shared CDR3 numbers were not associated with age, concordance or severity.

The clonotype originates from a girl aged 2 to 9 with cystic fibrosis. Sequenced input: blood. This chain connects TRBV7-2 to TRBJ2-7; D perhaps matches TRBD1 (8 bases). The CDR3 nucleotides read TGTGCCAGCAGCTCCCGGACAGGGAGGGACGAGCAGTACTTC. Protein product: CASSSRTGRDEQYF.